These 27 T cell receptor beta chains originate from one sample sequenced in a study of blood T cell repertoires in COVID-19. The table came from immunoSEQ multiplex PCR; TCRdb's copy has only in-frame clones and leaves some out. The table has around 120,000 clones, roughly 90% seen once. Sequencing used peripheral blood. The receptors stem from a man over 45 with active COVID-19.

Concerning this clone: The sample contains more than one DNA sequence encoding this CDR3. The chain is built from TRBV2 and TRBJ2-2; TRBD2 aligns across 10 bases. Germline-derived CDR1 and CDR2 are SNHLY and FYNNEI. This CDR3 is built from 15 residues. V gave up 4 bases and J gave up 1 base; unmatched junction bases: 0. CDR3 residues: CASSGTSGNTGELFF. As DNA, the CDR3 is TGTGCCAGCAGTGGGACTAGCGGGAACACCGGGGAGCTGTTTTTT.

This clone appeared once. The genes are TRBV7-2 and TRBJ1-4; maybe TRBD1 (6 bases). Germline CDR1 reads SGHTA; CDR2 reads FQGNSA. CDR3 length equals 17 residues. The ends were cut back, 5 bases at V and 7 bases at J, with 23 bases in the middle. The CDR3 coding sequence is TGTGCCAGCAGCCCACTAACGGGGGGGGCGCTCGGTGAAAAACTGTTTTTT. Protein: CASSPLTGGALGEKLFF.

This sequence joins TRBV7-8 and TRBJ1-4; D is unresolved. In germline, CDR1 is SGHVS, CDR2 FQNEAQ. The CDR3 covers 14 residues. V shed 7 bases and J shed 6 bases, with 15 bases lying between them. The CDR3 region is CASTSGVGYEKLFF. Here the CDR3 DNA reads TGTGCCAGCACCAGCGGGGTGGGGTATGAAAAACTGTTTTTT.

V gene TRBV29-1 combines with J gene TRBJ2-3; D uncertain. With 3 bases removed from V and 3 bases from J, the gap between germline ends came to 13 bases. The CDR3 is made up of 14 amino acids. Looked up from germline, CDR1 is SQVTM and CDR2 is ANQGSEA. In DNA form, the CDR3 reads TGCAGCGTTGACAGGATCTTTGCTACAGATACGCAGTATTTT. Amino acid sequence: CSVDRIFATDTQYF.

The chain joins TRBV18 to TRBJ1-6, with D hard to call. Between the trimmed V and J ends, which lost 6 bases and 7 bases, there was a span of 13 bases. Germline V gene data show CDR1 as KGHSH and CDR2 as LQKENI. CDR3 size: 14 residues. The CDR3 here is CASSRERENSPLHF. The CDR3 bases are TGTGCCAGCTCCCGGGAACGGGAGAATTCACCCCTCCACTTT.

The chain links TRBV6-1 to TRBJ2-2; no definite D call. V gave up 1 base and J gave up 1 base, with 4 bases separating them. The germline CDR1 and CDR2 sequences are MNHNS and SASEGT. The CDR3 runs 14 residues. CDR3 coding DNA: TGTGCCAGCAGTGAAGTTAGGAACACCGGGGAGCTGTTTTTT. Amino acids: CASSEVRNTGELFF.

This rearrangement joins TRBV7-2 to TRBJ1-1, with D possibly TRBD1 on 6 matching bases. V shed 1 base and J shed 5 bases, with 11 bases lying between them. The CDR3 is made up of 14 amino acids. Germline CDR1 and CDR2: SGHTA and FQGNSA. CDR3 nucleotides: TGTGCCAGCAGCTTAGTTCCAGGGGCAACTGAAGCTTTCTTT. Encoded protein: CASSLVPGATEAFF.

This chain joins TRBV7-9 and TRBJ2-7, with 12 bases matching TRBD2. The CDR3 extends over 13 amino acids. Germline CDR1 and CDR2: SEHNR and FQNEAQ (reference sequence). Here the CDR3 DNA reads TGTGCCAGCAGCGGGGGGCTAGCGGGAGGGCCAACCGTC. Translating it yields CASSGGLAGGPTV.

In DNA form, the CDR3 reads TGTGCCAGCAGCCAAGTGGGGCGGGGGAGCACAGATACGCAGTATTTT. Its protein product is CASSQVGRGSTDTQYF. V usage is TRBV4-2 and J usage is TRBJ2-3; 7 positions agree with TRBD2. The J segment lost 0 bases and the V segment lost 1 base, leaving 4 bases of the junction unmatched. CDR3 length: 16 amino acids. CDR1 is LGHNA and CDR2 is YNFKEQ in the germline V gene.

V and J are TRBV5-6 and TRBJ2-7; D possibly corresponds to TRBD2 (6 bases). CDR1 SGHDT and CDR2 YYEEEE come from the germline V gene. V lost 2 bases and J lost 9, with 12 bases in between. The CDR3 sequence is 12 residues long. The CDR3 loop is CASSFSAGRQYV. The CDR3 DNA is TGTGCCAGCAGCTTTTCGGCGGGACGGCAGTACGTC.

The chain uses TRBV2 and TRBJ1-2; TRBD1 aligns across 7 bases. CDR3 length: 14 amino acids. CDR1 and CDR2 (germline): SNHLY, FYNNEI. The J segment lost 10 bases and the V segment lost 3 bases, leaving 11 bases of the junction unmatched. The CDR3 here is CASSDLGGRGDYTF. The CDR3 DNA sequence: TGTGCCAGCAGTGATCTAGGGGGCCGGGGTGACTACACCTTC.

The J gene is TRBJ1-4, the V gene TRBV2; 8 nucleotides agree with TRBD1. The CDR3 spans 13 residues. V shed 11 bases, J shed 6 bases, and the junction held 8 bases outside the gene matches. Germline assignment: CDR1 SNHLY and CDR2 FYNNEI. CDR3 DNA sequence: TGTGCCGGACAGACGGACAGGGATGAAAAACTGTTTTTT. Protein: CAGQTDRDEKLFF.

V and J are TRBV19 and TRBJ1-4; D unresolved. This CDR3 spans 14 amino acids. Looked up from germline, CDR1 is LNHDA and CDR2 is SQIVND (reference sequence). Trimming stripped 0 bases from V and 4 bases from J, with 6 bases between. CDR3 in amino acids: CASSIDGINEKLFF. In nucleotides, the CDR3 is TGTGCCAGTAGTATAGACGGGATTAATGAAAAACTGTTTTTT.

The rearrangement uses TRBV11-3 and TRBJ1-2; maybe TRBD1 (5 bases). V gave up 3 bases and J gave up 7 bases, with 12 bases separating them. Germline CDR1 and CDR2: SGHNT and YENEEA. This CDR3 is built from 13 residues. In DNA, the CDR3 is TGTGCCAGCAGCTTGGGGACTTGGGGTGGCTACACCTTC. Protein: CASSLGTWGGYTF.

This clone appeared a single time. This chain joins TRBV14 and TRBJ1-6, with D maybe TRBD1 (6 bases). Trimming took 1 base from V and 13 from J, leaving 8 bases between them. The CDR3 runs to 12 residues. Germline values: CDR1 SGHDN, CDR2 FVKESK. CDR3 bases: TGTGCCAGCAGCCAAGCCCAGGGGCCCCTCCACTTT. It translates to CASSQAQGPLHF.

The chain has TRBV27 and TRBJ1-6; TRBD1 matches 9 bases. Trimming at V came to 6 bases and at J to 7 bases, leaving 13 bases not matched to a gene. Germline CDR1 is MNHEY and CDR2 is SMNVEV (reference sequence). The CDR3 is 17 residues long. CDR3 DNA sequence: TGTGCCAGCAGAGACGAATCGGGACAGGGCTGGAATTCACCCCTCCACTTT. This sequence encodes CASRDESGQGWNSPLHF.

Here the CDR3 DNA reads TGTGCCAGTAGTATAGGACAGGGGAACACTGAAGCTTTCTTT. It codes for CASSIGQGNTEAFF. The chain has TRBV19 and TRBJ1-1; 7 nucleotides align to TRBD1. Looked up from germline, CDR1 is LNHDA and CDR2 is SQIVND (reference sequence). The CDR3 has 14 amino acids. V gave up 1 base and J gave up 1 base; unmatched junction bases: 0.

Here the CDR3 DNA reads TGTGCCAGCAGCTTAAATTCTAGAAATGAGCAGTTCTTC. This translates into CASSLNSRNEQFF. The rearrangement uses TRBV11-3 and TRBJ2-1; D uncertain. Deletions cut 2 bases from V and 7 bases from J, with 9 bases between. The length of the CDR3 is 13 residues. Germline V gene sequence: CDR1 SGHNT, CDR2 YENEEA.

V is TRBV3-1 (or the pseudogene TRBV3-2) and J is TRBJ1-2; D is possibly TRBD1 (5 bases). Trimming took off 2 bases at V and 8 bases at J, with 15 bases between the two ends. There are 14 residues in the CDR3. Per the germline V gene, CDR1 is LGHDT and CDR2 is YNNKEL (reference sequence). Written as DNA, the CDR3 is TGTGCCAGCAGCCAAAGTTTAGGGGAATGGGGCTACACCTTC. As protein: CASSQSLGEWGYTF.

The chain uses TRBV5-4 and TRBJ2-1; possible D gene TRBD1, 6 bases. In germline, CDR1 is SGHNT, CDR2 YYREEE (reference sequence). CDR3 length: 15 residues. Trimming cost V 0 bases and J 0 bases, with 7 bases left between them. The CDR3 reads CASSLGGPSYNEQFF. The CDR3 region has the DNA TGTGCCAGCAGCTTGGGGGGGCCCTCCTACAATGAGCAGTTCTTC.

CDR3 residues: CASSGGGDTQYF. The CDR3 DNA sequence: TGTGCCAGCAGTGGCGGAGGAGATACGCAGTATTTT. The rearrangement joins TRBV13 to TRBJ2-3; D may be TRBD2 (5 bases). The germline V gene has CDR1 PRHDT and CDR2 FYEKMQ (reference sequence). This CDR3 has 12 residues. V lost 6 bases and J lost 5, with 9 bases in between. The whole variable domain, remainder taken from reference TRBV13 and TRBJ2-3, is AAGVIQSPRHLIKEKRETATLKCYPIPRHDTVYWYQQGPGQDPQFLISFYEKMQSDKGSIPDRFSAQQFSDYHSELNMSSLELGDSALYFCASSGGGDTQYFGPGTRLTVL.

The chain employs TRBV30 and TRBJ1-1, with TRBD1 as a possible D gene (5 bases). V lost 1 base and J 1 base, leaving 7 bases between the germline ends. The CDR3 runs to 13 residues. From germline, CDR1 is GTSNPN and CDR2 SVGIG (reference sequence). CDR3 sequence (DNA): TGTGCCTGGAGTGCGACAGAGAACACTGAAGCTTTCTTT. Amino acids: CAWSATENTEAFF.

This clone was detected once. J is TRBJ1-1 and V is TRBV6-5; a weak D match, TRBD1 (6 bases). Germline values: CDR1 MNHEY, CDR2 SVGAGI. V was cut by 4 bases and J by 8 bases, with 11 bases left in between. This CDR3 spans 12 amino acids. The CDR3 region has the DNA TGTGCCAGCAGTTCGAGGGGGAAGGAAGCTTTCTTT. It is translated as CASSSRGKEAFF.

The gene calls are TRBV10-3 and TRBJ1-1; D is ambiguous. This CDR3 region has 11 residues. Germline CDR1 ENHRY, CDR2 SYGVKD. V dropped 6 bases and J dropped 1 base, with 3 bases sitting between them. DNA for the CDR3: TGTGCCATCAGGGCGAACACTGAAGCTTTCTTT. Residues: CAIRANTEAFF.

The V call is TRBV15, the J call TRBJ2-3, with TRBD2 as a possible D gene (6 bases). The CDR3 runs 16 residues. Germline loops: CDR1 LNHNV, CDR2 YYDKDF (reference sequence). V dropped 2 bases and J dropped 3 bases, with 15 bases sitting between them. CDR3 DNA sequence: TGTGCCACCAGCAGACCCCATGGCGGGAAGACAGATACGCAGTATTTT. As protein: CATSRPHGGKTDTQYF.

The chain recombines TRBV3-1 (or the pseudogene TRBV3-2) with TRBJ2-1, with D maybe TRBD1 (6 bases). The CDR3 runs 16 residues. Per germline, CDR1 LGHDT and CDR2 YNNKEL (reference sequence). Between the trimmed V and J ends, which lost 3 bases and 7 bases, there was a span of 19 bases. The CDR3 protein is CASSHPTGLLGNEQFF. The CDR3 DNA sequence: TGTGCCAGCAGCCACCCGACAGGACTTTTAGGGAATGAGCAGTTCTTC.

The V and J genes are TRBV10-3 and TRBJ2-1; 14 bases map to TRBD2. The V gene end was trimmed by 6 bases and the J gene end by 8 bases; junction bases not matched to a gene: 3. This CDR3 is built from 14 residues. Germline V gene lookup returns CDR1 ENHRY and CDR2 SYGVKD. The CDR3 DNA is TGTGCCATCAGGAAGACTAGCGGGAGGGATGAGCAGTTCTTC. It codes for CAIRKTSGRDEQFF.